This T cell receptor beta chain comes out of a study of blood T cell repertoires in COVID-19. The wider study: Collection of acute and convalescent COVID-19 samples took place in the United States, Italy and Spain. The analysed material was cDNA or gDNA that came from T cells, B-cell-depleted T cells, or PBMCs.

Original processing methods: Estimated nucleated cell counts came from reference gene primer amplification. The protocol was immunoSEQ multiplex PCR, while the TCRdb copy is restricted to in-frame clones and leaves out a portion. Clone size and V and J calls were adopted from that table, with D and trimming inferred from the DNA. The data hold tens of thousands of clones, with 80% to 90% observed a single time. V shed 0 bases, J shed 3 bases, and the junction held 4 bases outside the gene matches. CDR3 length: 16 amino acids. Germline V gives CDR1 MNHEY, CDR2 SVGAGI. The sample was peripheral blood. This chain uses TRBV6-5 with TRBJ1-3; 8 positions agree with TRBD1. The source is a human donor in a cohort sampled during active COVID-19. Written as DNA, the CDR3 is TGTGCCAGCAGTTACTCGACAGGGGCTGATGGAAACACCATATATTTT. This translates into CASSYSTGADGNTIYF.